This T cell receptor beta chain is drawn from a study of CD8 T cells in Susac syndrome. TCR beta was sequenced from blood CD8+ and CD4+ T cells. Negative magnetic isolation gave CD8+ and CD4+ cells; FACS enriched CD8+ TEMRA. The CDR3 totals 14 residues. The junction had 5 bases not matched to a gene; V was cut back by 4 bases and J by 2 bases. Germline V gene data show CDR1 as SQVTM and CDR2 as ANQGSEA. When the RNA was reverse transcribed, random hexamers were used with an input of roughly 0.5 to 1 ug. The immunoSEQ assay covered 54 Vbeta and 13 Jbeta segments for CDR3. TCRdb independently ran MiXCR on the immunoSEQ multiplex PCR reads; one entry per CDR3 protein. There are 150,000 to 200,000 distinct CDR3 sequences in the sample; around 95% occur only once, and approximately 0.09% lies in the top ten.

The sample consisted of CD4+ T cells from PBMCs. The chain has TRBV29-1 and TRBJ1-2, with 9 bases lining up with TRBD1. The sequence came from a human donor with multiple sclerosis. The CDR3 is CSVASGTGNYGYTF. DNA of the CDR3: TGCAGCGTTGCCTCCGGGACAGGGAACTATGGCTACACCTTC.